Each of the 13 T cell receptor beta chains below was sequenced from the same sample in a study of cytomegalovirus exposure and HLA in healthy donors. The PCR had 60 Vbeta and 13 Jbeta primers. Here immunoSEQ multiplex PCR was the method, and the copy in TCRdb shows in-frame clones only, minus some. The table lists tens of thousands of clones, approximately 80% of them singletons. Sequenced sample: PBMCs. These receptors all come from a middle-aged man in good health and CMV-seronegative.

CDR3 sequence reads: CASGLVKSRDFYEQYF. Written as DNA, the CDR3 is TGTGCTAGTGGTTTGGTTAAGTCCCGGGACTTCTACGAGCAGTACTTC. The rearrangement uses TRBV12-5 and TRBJ2-7, with a tentative D call TRBD2 (6 bases). Trimming stripped 0 bases from V and 3 bases from J, with 15 bases between. This CDR3 comprises 16 residues. Germline V gene lookup returns CDR1 LGHNT and CDR2 FRNRAP. The variable domain in full, completed from reference TRBV12-5 and TRBJ2-7, reads DARVTQTPRHKVTEMGQEVTMRCQPILGHNTVFWYRQTMMQGLELLAYFRNRAPLDDSGMPKDRFSAEMPDATLATLKIQPSEPRDSAVYFCASGLVKSRDFYEQYFGPGTRLTVT.

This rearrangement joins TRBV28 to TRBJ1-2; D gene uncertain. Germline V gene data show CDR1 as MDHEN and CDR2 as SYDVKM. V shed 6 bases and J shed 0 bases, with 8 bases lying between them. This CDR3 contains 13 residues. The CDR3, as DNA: TGTGCCAGCAGAATACGAGCTAACTATGGCTACACCTTC. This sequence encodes CASRIRANYGYTF.

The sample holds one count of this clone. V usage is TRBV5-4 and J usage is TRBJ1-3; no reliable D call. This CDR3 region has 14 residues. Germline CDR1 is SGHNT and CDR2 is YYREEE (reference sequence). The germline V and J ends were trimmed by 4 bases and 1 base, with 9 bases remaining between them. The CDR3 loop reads CASSPQVSGNTIYF. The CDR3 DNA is TGTGCCAGCAGCCCACAAGTTTCTGGAAACACCATATATTTT.

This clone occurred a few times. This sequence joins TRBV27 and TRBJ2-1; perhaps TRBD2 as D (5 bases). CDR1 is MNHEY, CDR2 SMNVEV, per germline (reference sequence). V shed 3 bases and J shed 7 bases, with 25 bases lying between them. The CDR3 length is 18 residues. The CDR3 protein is CASSFPRGSVRGRNEQFF. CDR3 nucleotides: TGTGCCAGCAGTTTCCCCCGGGGTAGTGTACGAGGGAGAAATGAGCAGTTCTTC.

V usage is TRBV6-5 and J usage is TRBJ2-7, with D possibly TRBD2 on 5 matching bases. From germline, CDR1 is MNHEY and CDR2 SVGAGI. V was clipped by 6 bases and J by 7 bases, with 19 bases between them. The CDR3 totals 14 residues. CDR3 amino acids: CASSPTPGYGEQYF. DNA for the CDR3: TGTGCCAGCAGCCCGACCCCGGGATACGGGGAGCAGTACTTC.

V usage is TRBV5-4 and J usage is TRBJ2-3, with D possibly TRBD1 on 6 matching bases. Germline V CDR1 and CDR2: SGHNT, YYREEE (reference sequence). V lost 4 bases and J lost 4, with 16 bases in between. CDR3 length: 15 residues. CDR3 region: CASSLSGHRADTQYF. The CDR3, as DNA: TGTGCCAGCAGCCTATCGGGACACCGTGCAGATACGCAGTATTTT.

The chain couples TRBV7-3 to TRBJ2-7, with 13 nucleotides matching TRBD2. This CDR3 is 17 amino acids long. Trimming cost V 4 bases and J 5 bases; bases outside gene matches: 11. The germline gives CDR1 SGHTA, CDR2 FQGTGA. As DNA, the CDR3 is TGTGCCAGCAGCTCCCTGCCCGGACTAGCGGGAGCTCACGAGCAGTACTTC. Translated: CASSSLPGLAGAHEQYF.

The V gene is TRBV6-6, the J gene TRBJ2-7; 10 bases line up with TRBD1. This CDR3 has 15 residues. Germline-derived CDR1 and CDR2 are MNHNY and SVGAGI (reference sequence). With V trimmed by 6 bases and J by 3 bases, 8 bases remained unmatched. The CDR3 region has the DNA TGTGCCAGCAGCCCCGGGACAGGGGCTGTCTACGAGCAGTACTTC. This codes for CASSPGTGAVYEQYF.

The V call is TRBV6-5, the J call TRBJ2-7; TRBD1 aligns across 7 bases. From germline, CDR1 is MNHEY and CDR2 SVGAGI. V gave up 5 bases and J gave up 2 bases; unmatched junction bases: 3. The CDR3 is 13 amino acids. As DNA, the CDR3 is TGTGCCAGCAGTGAACAGGGGCCCTACGAGCAGTACTTC. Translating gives CASSEQGPYEQYF.

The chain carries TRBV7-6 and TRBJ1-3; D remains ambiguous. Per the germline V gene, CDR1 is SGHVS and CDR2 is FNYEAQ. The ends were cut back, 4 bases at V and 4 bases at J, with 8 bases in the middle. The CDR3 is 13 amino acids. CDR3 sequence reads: CASSYSRGNTIYF. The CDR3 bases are TGTGCCAGCAGCTACTCGCGAGGAAACACCATATATTTT.

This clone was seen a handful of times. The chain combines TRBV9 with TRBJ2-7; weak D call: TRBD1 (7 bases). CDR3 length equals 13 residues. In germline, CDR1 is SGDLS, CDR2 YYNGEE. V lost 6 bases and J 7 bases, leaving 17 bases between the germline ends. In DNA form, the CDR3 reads TGTGCCAGCAACCCAGGGGGAGCGGGTGAGCAGTACTTC. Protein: CASNPGGAGEQYF. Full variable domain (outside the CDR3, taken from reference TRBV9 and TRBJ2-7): DSGVTQTPKHLITATGQRVTLRCSPRSGDLSVYWYQQSLDQGLQFLIQYYNGEERAKGNILERFSAQQFPDLHSELNLSSLELGDSALYFCASNPGGAGEQYFGPGTRLTVT.

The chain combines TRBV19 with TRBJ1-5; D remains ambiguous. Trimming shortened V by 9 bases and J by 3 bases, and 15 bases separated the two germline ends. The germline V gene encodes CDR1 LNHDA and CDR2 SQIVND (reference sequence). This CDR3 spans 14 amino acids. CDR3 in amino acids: CASSEGRDNQPQHF. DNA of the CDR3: TGTGCCAGCTCCGAAGGACGGGACAATCAGCCCCAGCATTTT.

This CDR3 reads CAIRGTSVASYEQYF. In DNA form, the CDR3 reads TGTGCCATCAGGGGGACTAGCGTAGCCTCCTACGAGCAGTACTTC. The chain joins TRBV10-3 to TRBJ2-7, with TRBD2 identical over 10 bases. The CDR3 extends over 15 amino acids. V gave up 6 bases and J gave up 0 bases; unmatched junction bases: 5. Germline-derived CDR1 and CDR2 are ENHRY and SYGVKD.